The 4 T cell receptor beta chains listed next were all sequenced from one sample in a study of blood T cells in healthy people across ages. PCR was performed a second time for about 7 to 11 cycles using a sample-barcoded 5' primer and a J-beta primer mix. TCRdb ran MiXCR on the 5' RACE reads and lists one entry per CDR3 protein. The sample records 600,000 to 850,000 distinct CDR3 sequences, roughly 43% being singletons. Sequencing was done on a sample of blood. Source of these receptors: a woman aged 60-75 years in good health.

The rearrangement joins TRBV7-2 to TRBJ1-5, with a possible D match to TRBD1 (6 bases). The germline CDR1 and CDR2 sequences are SGHTA and FQGNSA. The CDR3 loop spans 16 amino acids. The V gene lost 1 base and the J gene lost 3 bases, with 13 bases spanning the gap. The CDR3 is CASSLVGGRNNQPQHF. CDR3 nucleotides: TGTGCCAGCAGCTTAGTAGGGGGGAGGAACAATCAGCCCCAGCATTTT.

This clonotype has just one count. The rearrangement uses TRBV20-1 and TRBJ2-3; 9 positions match TRBD2. Trimming at V came to 2 bases and at J to 5 bases, leaving 11 bases not matched to a gene. CDR1 and CDR2 (germline): DFQATT, SNEGSKA (reference sequence). The CDR3 is made up of 16 amino acids. CDR3 amino acids: CSARSSGSQPGDTQYF. The DNA of the CDR3 is TGCAGTGCTAGAAGTAGCGGGAGTCAACCTGGAGATACGCAGTATTTT.

This clonotype was observed a few times. The chain combines TRBV25-1 with TRBJ1-4; TRBD1 might be the D (6 bases). The V end lost 2 bases, the J end lost 6 bases, and 13 bases lay between the germline ends. Per the germline V gene, CDR1 is MGHDK and CDR2 is SYGVNS. The CDR3 runs to 15 residues. CDR3 region: CASSELGGEDEKLFF. As DNA, the CDR3 is TGTGCCAGCAGTGAACTGGGGGGCGAGGATGAAAAACTGTTTTTT.

The CDR3 coding sequence is TGCAGTGCTAGTAAGCGGGGAAGCTCCTACGAGCAGTACTTC. Its protein is CSASKRGSSYEQYF. V usage is TRBV20-1 and J usage is TRBJ2-7; 7 positions match TRBD2. The germline V gene has CDR1 DFQATT and CDR2 SNEGSKA (reference sequence). This CDR3 contains 14 residues. J gave up 0 bases and V 3 bases, and 5 bases lay outside the gene matches.